Sequencing of this T cell receptor (beta chain) was carried out in a study of T cells after yellow fever vaccination (dated by TCRdb to about 2019). Some background on the complete study: The SMART-Seq v4 Ultra Low Input RNA kit was used to prepare libraries from fractions with low cell numbers. Blood samples were taken at several timepoints before and after primary and secondary immunization, and bulk PBMC replicates and cell subsets were isolated. Two healthy male donors, one aged 18 to 30 and one aged 30 to 39 years, made up the cohort. To follow T-cell clones before and after primary and booster YFV17D yellow fever vaccination, bulk TCR alpha and beta repertoires were sequenced over time. Here is what the overall study found, with its caveats: After the booster, most of the clones that had expanded following primary vaccination were detected again (roughly 96% of CD4 and around 90% of CD8), which suggests that memory was broadly maintained. A small share of clonotypes was detected in both CD4 and CD8 compartments, with the overlap likely arising from convergent recombination. Computational filtering was needed because FACS-sorted repertoires could contain abundant contaminating clonotypes from the bulk population. Compared with the primary T-cell response, the secondary T-cell response was faster but weaker, reaching its peak on day 5 rather than on day 15. Because the study included only a couple of donors, the extent to which the findings can be generalized is limited.

CDR1 and CDR2, looked up from the germline V gene (reference sequence), are DFQATT and SNEGSKA. V lost 3 bases and J lost 0 bases; the stretch between them is 4 bases long. Including the terminal cysteine and phenylalanine, the CDR3 comprises 12 residues. The DNA shown is the 36-base CDR3, in frame from base 1. Synthesis of TCR cDNA relied on 5'RACE template switching, a step that introduced a universal primer site along with unique molecular identifiers. cDNA synthesis was primed from both the TCR alpha and TCR beta constant segments. Libraries were amplified in two PCR steps, with sample barcodes and sequencing adapters added in the second step. Sequencing of the libraries was done on either Illumina HiSeq 2500 (2x100 bp) or NovaSeq (2x150 bp). Regarding the original processing steps: MIGEC handled demultiplexing of reads and collapsing into UMI consensus sequences, while MiXCR performed V(D)J alignment. Using edgeR on replicate PBMC samples, clonotypes were called vaccine-responding if FDR was below 0.01 and the log2 fold change was above 5 up to day 15. Bulk clonotypes were assigned CD4 or CD8 identity according to which sequenced CD4 or CD8 repertoire held them at higher abundance. The raw public reads went through TCRdb reprocessing: fastp at Q25, MiXCR clone calling, in-frame beta chains kept. Rows with one shared CDR3 protein collapse into an entry with the most common genes and DNA. For this entry, the V and J calls and clone size follow TCRdb and not the study's own pipeline. The sample table shows under 700,000 distinct CDR3 sequences, and around a sixth are seen once. The leading ten clones occupy roughly a sixth of the sample.

This clonotype was seen repeatedly, ten times or more. There is no known antigen for this receptor. Base qualities are not recorded, but no much larger clone differs from it by a single base. Reading the label with the study, this specimen's treatment or condition is: live attenuated yellow fever vaccine strain. At each blood-draw timepoint, two biological replicates of bulk PBMCs were obtained. PBMCs were isolated from peripheral blood using a standard Ficoll-Paque protocol. TriZol was used to extract RNA from bulk PBMCs, CD4 and CD8 fractions, and dextramer-positive and dextramer-negative fractions.

This sequence uses TRBV20-1 and TRBJ2-3; a confident D gene designation cannot be given. The source of this sequence is a man aged 18 to 30 who received the YFV17D yellow fever vaccine. The sample here was PBMCs, taken more than 4 days after the first yellow fever vaccination. The bases are TGCAGTGCTAGGGGCAGCACAGATACGCAGTATTTT. Its translation reads: CSARGSTDTQYF.